Below are 26 T cell receptor beta chains sequenced from a single sample in a study of regulatory T cells in long-lasting Graves disease listed by TCRdb under 2021. Library construction relied on multiplex PCR. Sequencing instrument: Illumina HiSeq 4000. To build TCR beta libraries, CDR3 regions were amplified by Arm-PCR using iRepertoire HTBI primers. The public reads were reprocessed in TCRdb via fastp at Q25 and MiXCR, keeping in-frame beta chains. Rows with a matching CDR3 protein are joined into one entry that keeps the most common DNA and genes. The sample table holds some 350,000 distinct CDR3 sequences, of which around 15% were seen once. The ten largest clonotypes hold roughly 21% of the sample. What this sample's time point label stands for: newly diagnosed GD, antithyroid drugs for less than 3 months. For both TCR sequencing and RNA sequencing, RNA was extracted from PBMCs in TRIzol. The sample was also reused in another study, on T cells in Graves' hyperthyroidism and ophthalmopathy.

The source material was peripheral blood mononuclear cells (PBMCs), sampled at new diagnosis, from a patient treated with antithyroid drugs. Every receptor here comes from a woman aged 18-29 years with Graves disease. Donor details come from another sample of the same person, matched by shared clones.

Details on this clonotype: A much larger clone lies a single base off, so this may be a read error. This chain uses TRBV5-1 with TRBJ1-1; TRBD1 matches at 9 bases. Per the germline V gene, CDR1 is SGHRS and CDR2 is YFSETQ. This CDR3 region has 12 residues. CDR3 DNA sequence: TGCGCCAGCGGACAGGGGTACACTGAAGCTCTCTTT. Protein: CASGQGYTEALF.

This clonotype was detected many times. The DNA of the CDR3 is TGTGCCAGCAGCTCGACAGGCCCCTATGGCTACACCTTC. This sequence encodes CASSSTGPYGYTF. The chain links TRBV11-2 to TRBJ1-2; weak D call: TRBD1 (6 bases). CDR1 and CDR2 (germline): SGHAT, FQNNGV. Between the trimmed V and J ends, which lost 4 bases and 4 bases, there was a span of 10 bases. The CDR3 is 13 amino acids.

The rearrangement links TRBV30 to TRBJ1-2; 10 bases fit TRBD1. J gave up 3 bases and V 3 bases, and 4 bases lay outside the gene matches. There are 14 residues in the CDR3. Looked up from germline, CDR1 is GTSNPN and CDR2 is SVGIG (reference sequence). In nucleotides, the CDR3 is TGTGCCTGGAGCCTGACAGGGGGCTACTATGGCTACACCTTC. Protein: CAWSLTGGYYGYTF.

This clonotype was picked up many times. The chain recombines TRBV7-3 with TRBJ1-2, with D hard to call. Trimming cost V 3 bases and J 10 bases, with 12 bases left between them. The CDR3 extends over 12 amino acids. Germline CDR1 reads SGHTA; CDR2 reads FQGTGA. The CDR3 bases are TGTGCCAGCAGCTTCGGAGAGCGGGTCTACACCTTC. Translation: CASSFGERVYTF. Together with reference TRBV7-3 and TRBJ1-2, the CDR3 gives the full variable domain: GAGVSQTPSNKVTEKGKYVELRCDPISGHTALYWYRQSLGQGPEFLIYFQGTGAADDSGLPNDRFFAVRPEGSVSTLKIQRTERGDSAVYLCASSFGERVYTFGSGTRLTVV.

This clonotype was counted at least ten times. This rearrangement joins TRBV5-1 to TRBJ2-1, with D maybe TRBD1 (5 bases). The germline V and J ends were trimmed by 4 bases and 10 bases, with 15 bases remaining between them. Germline values: CDR1 SGHRS, CDR2 YFSETQ. The CDR3 covers 13 residues. The CDR3 spells CASSLGASKEQFF. In DNA, the CDR3 is TGCGCCAGCAGCCTTGGGGCTAGTAAGGAGCAGTTCTTC.

There are many counts of this clonotype. The CDR3 loop reads CSALQGTMNTEAFF. Here the CDR3 DNA reads TGCAGCGCACTGCAGGGGACCATGAACACTGAAGCTTTCTTT. The V call is TRBV20-1, the J call TRBJ1-1, with D possibly matching TRBD1 (6 bases). The CDR3 extends over 14 amino acids. CDR1 and CDR2 from the germline V gene are DFQATT and SNEGSKA (reference sequence).

A note on this clonotype: A much larger clonotype is one base distant, so this may be a read error. The chain joins TRBV10-3 to TRBJ1-2; tentatively, D is TRBD1 (6 bases). The germline CDR1 and CDR2 sequences are ENHRY and SYGVKD. The CDR3 is 15 amino acids. Trimming took 3 bases from V and 6 from J, leaving 17 bases between them. The CDR3 sequence is CAISETHLRGDGYTF. The CDR3 bases are TGTGCCATCAGTGAAACCCATCTGAGGGGGGATGGCTACACCTTC.

The chain carries TRBV7-8 and TRBJ1-5; 10 bases line up with TRBD1. CDR1 and CDR2 (germline): SGHVS, FQNEAQ. This CDR3 is 17 amino acids long. J was trimmed by 4 bases and V by 3 bases; bases with no gene match: 9. As DNA, the CDR3 is TGTGCCAGCAGCTTGAATAAGCCGGGACAGGGGAATCAGCCCCAGCATTTT. Protein sequence: CASSLNKPGQGNQPQHF. Full variable domain (remainder filled in from reference TRBV7-8 and TRBJ1-5): GAGVSQSPRYKVAKRGQDVALRCDPISGHVSLFWYQQALGQGPEFLTYFQNEAQLDKSGLPSDRFFAERPEGSVSTLKIQRTQQEDSAVYLCASSLNKPGQGNQPQHFGDGTRLSIL.

In this sample, this clonotype turned up a few times. This chain connects TRBV20-1 to TRBJ2-2, with D unclear. This CDR3 is 14 amino acids long. Looked up from germline, CDR1 is DFQATT and CDR2 is SNEGSKA (reference sequence). V shed 4 bases and J shed 2 bases, with 11 bases lying between them. DNA of the CDR3: TGCAGTGCTATGACCCGTTTCAACACCGGGGAGCTGTTTTTT. Protein sequence: CSAMTRFNTGELFF.

The J gene is TRBJ2-2, the V gene TRBV20-1; 10 bases are shared with TRBD2. J gave up 4 bases and V 6 bases, and 8 bases lay outside the gene matches. CDR3 length: 15 residues. Germline-derived CDR1 and CDR2 are DFQATT and SNEGSKA (reference sequence). CDR3 protein: CSAAPSSGSTGELFF. The DNA of the CDR3 is TGCAGTGCCGCGCCGTCTAGCGGGAGCACCGGGGAGCTGTTTTTT.

This clonotype came up many times. A much larger clone lies one base from this, so it may be a read error. The V call is TRBV2, the J call TRBJ2-7; D remains ambiguous. CDR3 length: 11 amino acids. V was cut by 6 bases and J by 4 bases, with 7 bases left in between. Germline CDR1 is SNHLY and CDR2 is FYNNEI. Here the CDR3 DNA reads TGTGCCAGCAGCATAAAGTACGAGCAGTACTTC. Encoded protein: CASSIKYEQYF.

Only a few counts were recorded for this clonotype. The CDR3 bases are TGTGCCAGCAGTGAAGTGAGGGTTAACACTGAAGCTTTCTTT. Translation gives CASSEVRVNTEAFF. V and J are TRBV6-2 or TRBV6-3 and TRBJ1-1, with D hard to call. CDR1 MNHEY and CDR2 SVGEGT come from the germline V gene. Deletions cut 5 bases from V and 2 bases from J, with 12 bases between. This CDR3 region has 14 residues.

This clonotype was detected ten times or more. The germline gene is not matched at one end of the junction; a read error may be the cause. The rearrangement links TRBV7-7 to TRBJ1-1; the D is unclear. CDR1 is SSHAT and CDR2 is FNYEAQ in the germline V gene (reference sequence). This CDR3 region has 13 residues. The CDR3 sequence: CASSLSQFTEAFF. The CDR3 DNA follows: TGTGCTAGCAGCTTGAGTCAGTTCACTGAAGCTTTCTTT. The variable domain in full, with the rest retrieved from reference TRBV7-7 and TRBJ1-1, is GAGVSQSPRYKVTKRGQDVTLRCDPISSHATLYWYQQALGQGPEFLTYFNYEAQPDKSGLPSDRFSAERPEGSISTLTIQRTEQRDSAMYRCASSLSQFTEAFFGQGTRLTVV.

Ten or more counts support this clonotype. The J gene is TRBJ2-1, the V gene TRBV5-1; D uncertain. CDR1 is SGHRS, CDR2 YFSETQ, per germline. The CDR3 length is 11 residues. Trimming pared 4 bases from V and 6 bases from J, leaving 5 bases between. The CDR3 sequence is CASSTTNEQFF. The CDR3 DNA is TGCGCCAGCAGCACGACCAATGAGCAGTTCTTC. The entire variable domain, with the rest obtained from reference TRBV5-1 and TRBJ2-1, is as follows: KAGVTQTPRYLIKTRGQQVTLSCSPISGHRSVSWYQQTPGQGLQFLFEYFSETQRNKGNFPGRFSGRQFSNSRSEMNVSTLELGDSALYLCASSTTNEQFFGPGTRLTVL.

This clonotype was picked up a small number of times. A much larger clone lies a single base off, so this may be a read error. This chain links TRBV28 with TRBJ2-7; 14 positions match TRBD2. V lost 2 bases and J lost 7; bases outside the gene matches: 10. Germline loops: CDR1 MDHEN, CDR2 SYDVKM. The length of the CDR3 is 17 residues. CDR3 amino acids: CASSLPSGLAGVGEQYF. As DNA, the CDR3 is TGTGCCAGCAGTTTACCCTCGGGACTAGCGGGAGTGGGTGAGCAGTACTTC.

The V and J genes are TRBV28 and TRBJ1-6; TRBD1 matches 8 bases. The CDR3 sequence is 15 residues long. Germline V CDR1 and CDR2: MDHEN, SYDVKM. J lost 5 bases, V lost 3 bases, and 3 bases had no gene match. CDR3 sequence reads: CASSLVRGHNSPLHF. The CDR3 coding sequence is TGTGCCAGCAGTTTGGTCAGGGGGCATAATTCACCCCTCCACTTT.

Worth noting for this clonotype: A read error is possible here, since a much larger clone lies one base away. Since the CDR3 does not end with the conserved phenylalanine or tryptophan, this likely comes from a read error. The chain couples TRBV7-3 to TRBJ2-7; unclear D gene. The V and J ends lost 5 bases and 9 bases respectively, with 23 bases between them. The germline V gene encodes CDR1 SGHTA and CDR2 FQGTGA. This CDR3 comprises 15 residues. The CDR3 coding sequence is TGTGCCAGCAGCCTAGACCCAGTGGCAGGCGCTTGGCAGTACTCC. Protein product: CASSLDPVAGAWQYS.

In its sample, this clonotype was seen many times. This sequence joins TRBV7-9 and TRBJ2-3; 7 nucleotides agree with TRBD2. The CDR3 has 14 amino acids. Unmatched junction bases numbered 5, after V lost 5 bases and J lost 3 bases. The V gene's germline CDR1 is SEHNR and CDR2 FQNEAQ (reference sequence). CDR3 in amino acids: CASSPPGGTDTQYF. In DNA form, the CDR3 reads TGTGCCAGCAGCCCTCCGGGGGGTACAGATACGCAGTATTTT.

V gene TRBV20-1 combines with J gene TRBJ2-7; D tentatively fits TRBD1 or TRBD2 (5 bases each). Deletions cut 2 bases from V and 4 bases from J, with 15 bases between. Per germline, CDR1 DFQATT and CDR2 SNEGSKA (reference sequence). CDR3 size: 14 residues. DNA for the CDR3: TGCAGTGCTAGACGCAGTGAGGGGTTTTACGAGCAGTACTTC. It specifies CSARRSEGFYEQYF.

The chain joins TRBV7-8 to TRBJ1-1, with a tentative D call TRBD1 (5 bases). CDR3 length: 12 residues. The V end was cut by 8 bases, the J end by 8 bases, with 15 bases between. CDR1 and CDR2 from the germline V gene are SGHVS and FQNEAQ. The CDR3 protein is CASHQGGSEAFF. CDR3 DNA sequence: TGTGCCAGCCATCAGGGCGGGTCAGAAGCTTTCTTT.

Concerning this clonotype itself: A much larger clonotype is one base distant, so this may be a read error. J is TRBJ1-2 and V is TRBV30; D is possibly TRBD1 (6 bases). Germline V gives CDR1 GTSNPN, CDR2 SVGIG (reference sequence). The CDR3 spans 11 residues. CDR3 nucleotide sequence: TGTGCCTGGAGAAGGGGGAGTGGCTACATCTTC. Protein: CAWRRGSGYIF.

The V gene is TRBV19, the J gene TRBJ1-2; D is ambiguous. V was cut by 7 bases and J by 4 bases, with 16 bases left in between. CDR1 LNHDA and CDR2 SQIVND come from the germline V gene (reference sequence). There are 14 residues in the CDR3. This CDR3 reads CASTHAGSGYGYTF. DNA of the CDR3: TGTGCCAGTACACATGCGGGTTCGGGCTATGGCTACACCTTC.

V gene TRBV11-3 combines with J gene TRBJ1-1; 8 bases align to TRBD1. The CDR3 runs to 13 residues. Trimming at V came to 5 bases and at J to 14 bases, leaving 13 bases not matched to a gene. Germline V gene data show CDR1 as SGHNT and CDR2 as YENEEA. The CDR3 protein is CASSNSGGAAAFF. In DNA, the CDR3 is TGTGCCAGCAGCAACTCAGGGGGCGCGGCGGCCTTCTTT.

Many counts were recorded for this clonotype. The rearrangement joins TRBV11-2 to TRBJ2-7, with D unclear. Germline CDR1 is SGHAT and CDR2 is FQNNGV. Trimming took 3 bases from V and 0 from J, leaving 9 bases between them. There are 14 residues in the CDR3. CDR3 residues: CASSLTDGSYEQYF. DNA for the CDR3: TGTGCCAGCAGCTTGACGGACGGCTCCTACGAGCAGTACTTC.

The genes are TRBV9 and TRBJ1-3; D not resolved. This CDR3 contains 13 residues. The V gene lost 4 bases and the J gene lost 4 bases, with 9 bases spanning the gap. The V gene's germline CDR1 is SGDLS and CDR2 YYNGEE. Here the CDR3 reads CASSPLGGNTIYF. CDR3 DNA sequence: TGTGCCAGCAGCCCCCTGGGAGGAAACACCATATATTTT.

This clonotype occurred many times. The rearrangement links TRBV12-3 or TRBV12-4 to TRBJ1-6; no clear D gene. The CDR3 has 12 amino acids. V was clipped by 4 bases and J by 7 bases, with 5 bases between them. Here the CDR3 reads CASSSRNSPLHF. The CDR3 coding sequence is TGTGCCAGCAGTTCACGCAATTCACCCCTCCACTTT.